The present T cell receptor beta chain was sequenced within a study of blood T cell repertoires in COVID-19. Study overall: PBMCs, B-cell-depleted T cells, or T cells were the source of the cDNA or gDNA that made up the material.

This CDR3 has 12 residues. Germline CDR1 reads SQVTM; CDR2 reads ANQGSEA. Trimming shortened V by 4 bases and J by 6 bases, and 13 bases separated the two germline ends. Generated by immunoSEQ multiplex PCR, the TCRdb table keeps only in-frame clones and is missing some. The profile shows about 32,000 clones, 80% to 90% of them singletons. The origin of this receptor is a woman of 80 years or more with active or convalescent COVID-19. The material sequenced was peripheral blood. The chain has TRBV29-1 and TRBJ2-7, with D possibly matching TRBD2 (6 bases). The CDR3 DNA is TGCAGCGTTGTCCCGGGGGATAGCGAGCAGTACTTC. Translated, it gives CSVVPGDSEQYF.